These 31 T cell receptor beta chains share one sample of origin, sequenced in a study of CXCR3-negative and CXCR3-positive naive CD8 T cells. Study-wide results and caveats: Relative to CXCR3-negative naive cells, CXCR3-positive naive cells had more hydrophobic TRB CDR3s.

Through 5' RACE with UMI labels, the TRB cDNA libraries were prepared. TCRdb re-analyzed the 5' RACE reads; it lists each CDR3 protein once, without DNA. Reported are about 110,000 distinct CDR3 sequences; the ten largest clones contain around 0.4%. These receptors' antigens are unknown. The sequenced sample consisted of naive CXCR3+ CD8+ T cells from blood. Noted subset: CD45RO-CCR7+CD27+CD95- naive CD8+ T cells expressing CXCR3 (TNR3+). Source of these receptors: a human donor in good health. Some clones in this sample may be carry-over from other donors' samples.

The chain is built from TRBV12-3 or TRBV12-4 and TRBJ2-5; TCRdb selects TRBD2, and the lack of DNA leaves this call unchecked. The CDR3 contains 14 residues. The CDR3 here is CATSGPSRGETQYF.

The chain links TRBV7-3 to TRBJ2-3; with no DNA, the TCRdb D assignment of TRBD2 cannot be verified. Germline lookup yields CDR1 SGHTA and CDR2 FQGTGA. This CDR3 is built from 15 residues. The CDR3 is CASSYSGVITDTQYF.

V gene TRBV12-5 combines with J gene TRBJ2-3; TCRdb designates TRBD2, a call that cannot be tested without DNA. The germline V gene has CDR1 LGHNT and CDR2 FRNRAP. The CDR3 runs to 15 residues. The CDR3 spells CASALRRGATDTQYF.

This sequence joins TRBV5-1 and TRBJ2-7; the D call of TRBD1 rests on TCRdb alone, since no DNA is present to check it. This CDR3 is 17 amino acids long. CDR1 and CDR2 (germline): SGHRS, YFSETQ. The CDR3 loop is CASSLAPGTEGFYEQYF.

The CDR3 here is CASSSHLLTGYGDNEQFF. The chain uses TRBV28 and TRBJ2-1; TCRdb outputs TRBD1, but without DNA this stays unchecked. The CDR3 runs 18 residues. Germline loops: CDR1 MDHEN, CDR2 SYDVKM. The whole variable domain, filled in from reference TRBV28 and TRBJ2-1, reads DVKVTQSSRYLVKRTGEKVFLECVQDMDHENMFWYRQDPGLGLRLIYFSYDVKMKEKGDIPEGYSVSREKKERFSLILESASTNQTSMYLCASSSHLLTGYGDNEQFFGPGTRLTVL.

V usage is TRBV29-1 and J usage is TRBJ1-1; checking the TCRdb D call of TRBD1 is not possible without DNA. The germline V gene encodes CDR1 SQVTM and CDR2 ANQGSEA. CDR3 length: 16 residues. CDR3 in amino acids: CSVEDPPSGLNTEAFF.

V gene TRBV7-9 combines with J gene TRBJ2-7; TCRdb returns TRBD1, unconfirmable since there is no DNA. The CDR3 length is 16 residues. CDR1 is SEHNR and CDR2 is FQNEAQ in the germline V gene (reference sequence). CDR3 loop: CASSLQGAAILYEQYF.

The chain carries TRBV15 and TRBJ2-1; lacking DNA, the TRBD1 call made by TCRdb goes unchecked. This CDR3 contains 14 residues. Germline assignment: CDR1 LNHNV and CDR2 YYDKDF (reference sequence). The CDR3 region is CATSTSDSYNEQFF.

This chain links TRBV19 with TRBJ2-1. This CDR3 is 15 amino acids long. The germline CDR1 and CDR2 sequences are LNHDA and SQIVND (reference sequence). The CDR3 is CASSIGGGSYNEQFF.

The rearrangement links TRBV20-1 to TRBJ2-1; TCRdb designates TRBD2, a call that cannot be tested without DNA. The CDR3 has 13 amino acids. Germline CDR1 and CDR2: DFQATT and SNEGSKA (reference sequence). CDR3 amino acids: CSARRASDNEQFF.

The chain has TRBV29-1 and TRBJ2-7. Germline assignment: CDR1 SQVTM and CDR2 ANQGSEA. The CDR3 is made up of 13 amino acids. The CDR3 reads CSVATDSYYEQYF.

CDR3 sequence: CASSLGASGNNEQFF. The chain carries TRBV7-8 and TRBJ2-1; TCRdb calls TRBD2, which cannot be checked without DNA. Germline V gene sequence: CDR1 SGHVS, CDR2 FQNEAQ. This CDR3 is built from 15 residues. The full variable domain, completed using reference TRBV7-8 and TRBJ2-1, is GAGVSQSPRYKVAKRGQDVALRCDPISGHVSLFWYQQALGQGPEFLTYFQNEAQLDKSGLPSDRFFAERPEGSVSTLKIQRTQQEDSAVYLCASSLGASGNNEQFFGPGTRLTVL.

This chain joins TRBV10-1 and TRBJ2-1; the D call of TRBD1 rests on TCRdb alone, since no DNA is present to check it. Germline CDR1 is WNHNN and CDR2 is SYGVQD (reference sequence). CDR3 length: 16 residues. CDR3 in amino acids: CASSLRGPGSYNEQFF.

CDR3 loop: CAISGAGGLPLQETQYF. The chain couples TRBV10-3 to TRBJ2-5; without DNA, the TCRdb call of TRBD2 cannot be checked. Germline CDR1 and CDR2: ENHRY and SYGVKD. CDR3 length equals 17 residues.

CDR3: CSAGGGDEQYF. The chain links TRBV29-1 to TRBJ2-7; absent DNA, TCRdb's TRBD2 call cannot be checked. The CDR3 consists of 11 residues. Germline loops: CDR1 SQVTM, CDR2 ANQGSEA.

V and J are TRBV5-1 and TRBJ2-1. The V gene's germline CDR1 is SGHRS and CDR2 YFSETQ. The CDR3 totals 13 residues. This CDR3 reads CASSFSGHNEQFF.

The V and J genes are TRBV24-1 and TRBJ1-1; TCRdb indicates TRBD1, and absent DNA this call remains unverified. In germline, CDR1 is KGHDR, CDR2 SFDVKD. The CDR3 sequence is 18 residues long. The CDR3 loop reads CATSDKYRKSPTNTEAFF.

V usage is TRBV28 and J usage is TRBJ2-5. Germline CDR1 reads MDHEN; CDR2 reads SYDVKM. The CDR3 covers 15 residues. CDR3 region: CASSLKYGGGESQYF.

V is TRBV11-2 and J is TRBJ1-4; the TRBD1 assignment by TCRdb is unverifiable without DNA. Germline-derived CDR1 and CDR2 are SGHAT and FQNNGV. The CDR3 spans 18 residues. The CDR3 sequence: CASSLGISGAGMGEKLFF. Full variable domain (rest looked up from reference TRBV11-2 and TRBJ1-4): EAGVAQSPRYKIIEKRQSVAFWCNPISGHATLYWYQQILGQGPKLLIQFQNNGVVDDSQLPKDRFSAERLKGVDSTLKIQPAKLEDSAVYLCASSLGISGAGMGEKLFFGSGTQLSVL.

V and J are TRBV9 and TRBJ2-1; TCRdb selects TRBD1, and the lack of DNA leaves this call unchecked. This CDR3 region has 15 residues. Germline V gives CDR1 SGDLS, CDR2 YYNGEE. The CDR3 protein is CASSVGTGEYNEQFF.

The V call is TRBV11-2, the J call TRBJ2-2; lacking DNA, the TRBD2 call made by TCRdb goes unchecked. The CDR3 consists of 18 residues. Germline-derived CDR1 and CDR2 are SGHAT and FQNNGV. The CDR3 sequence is CASSLTPGLAAVTGELFF.

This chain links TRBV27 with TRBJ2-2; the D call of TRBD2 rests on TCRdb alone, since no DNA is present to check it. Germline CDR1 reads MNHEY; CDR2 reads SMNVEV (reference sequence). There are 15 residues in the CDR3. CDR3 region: CASSLGLAGAGELFF.

This CDR3 reads CASSGDPGGYTF. The chain uses TRBV5-6 and TRBJ1-2; the TCRdb call, TRBD1, lacks DNA for checking. In germline, CDR1 is SGHDT, CDR2 YYEEEE. The CDR3 runs 12 residues. Based on the CDR3 plus reference TRBV5-6 and TRBJ1-2, the full variable domain is DAGVTQSPTHLIKTRGQQVTLRCSPKSGHDTVSWYQQALGQGPQFIFQYYEEEERQRGNFPDRFSGHQFPNYSSELNVNALLLGDSALYLCASSGDPGGYTFGSGTRLTVV.

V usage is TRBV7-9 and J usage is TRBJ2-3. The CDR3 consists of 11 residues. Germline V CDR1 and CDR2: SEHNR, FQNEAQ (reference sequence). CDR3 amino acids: CASSPTDTQYF.

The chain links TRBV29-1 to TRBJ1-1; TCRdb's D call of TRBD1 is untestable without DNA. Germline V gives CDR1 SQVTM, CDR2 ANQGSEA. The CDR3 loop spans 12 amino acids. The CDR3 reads CSVFPYNTEAFF.

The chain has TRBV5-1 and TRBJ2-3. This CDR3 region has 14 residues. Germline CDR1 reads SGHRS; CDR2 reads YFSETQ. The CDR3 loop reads CASSLDGFTDTQYF.

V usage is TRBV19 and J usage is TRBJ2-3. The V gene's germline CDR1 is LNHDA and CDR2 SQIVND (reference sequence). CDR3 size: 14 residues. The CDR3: CASSMLAPPDTQYF.

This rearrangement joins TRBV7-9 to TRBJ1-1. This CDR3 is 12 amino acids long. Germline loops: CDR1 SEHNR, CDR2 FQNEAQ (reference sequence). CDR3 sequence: CASSFEGYEAFF. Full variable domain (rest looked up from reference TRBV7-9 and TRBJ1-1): DTGVSQNPRHKITKRGQNVTFRCDPISEHNRLYWYRQTLGQGPEFLTYFQNEAQLEKSRLLSDRFSAERPKGSFSTLEIQRTEQGDSAMYLCASSFEGYEAFFGQGTRLTVV.

CDR3 sequence reads: CASSLDRELFWNTEAFF. The rearrangement uses TRBV5-1 and TRBJ1-1. CDR1 is SGHRS and CDR2 is YFSETQ in the germline V gene. The CDR3 totals 17 residues.

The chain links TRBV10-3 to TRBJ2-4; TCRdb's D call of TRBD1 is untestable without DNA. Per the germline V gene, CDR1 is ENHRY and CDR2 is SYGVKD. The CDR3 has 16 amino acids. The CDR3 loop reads CAISESDRGAKNIQYF.

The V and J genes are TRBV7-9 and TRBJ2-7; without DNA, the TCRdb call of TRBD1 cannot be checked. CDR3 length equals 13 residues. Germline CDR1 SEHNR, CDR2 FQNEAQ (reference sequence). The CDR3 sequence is CASRPDSFYEQYF.